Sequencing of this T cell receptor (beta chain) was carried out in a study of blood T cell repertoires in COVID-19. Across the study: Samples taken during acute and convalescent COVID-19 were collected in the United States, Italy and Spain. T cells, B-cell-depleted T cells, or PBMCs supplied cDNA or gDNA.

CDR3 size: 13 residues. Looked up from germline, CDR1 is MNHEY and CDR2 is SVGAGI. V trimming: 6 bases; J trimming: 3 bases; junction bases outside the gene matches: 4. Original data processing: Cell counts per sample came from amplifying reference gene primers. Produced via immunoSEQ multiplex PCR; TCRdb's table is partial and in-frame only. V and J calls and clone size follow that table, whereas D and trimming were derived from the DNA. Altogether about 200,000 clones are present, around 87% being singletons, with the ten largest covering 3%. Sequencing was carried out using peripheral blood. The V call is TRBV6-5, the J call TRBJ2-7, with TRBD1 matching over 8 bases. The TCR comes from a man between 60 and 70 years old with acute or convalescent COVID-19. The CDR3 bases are TGTGCCAGCAGCATACAGGGGGGCTACGAGCAGTACTTC. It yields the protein CASSIQGGYEQYF.